This T cell receptor beta chain was recorded in a study of OX40 agonist ivuxolimab in advanced cancers. Overall study: Eligibility rules accepted prior anti-PD-1, anti-PD-L1 or anti-CTLA-4 therapy, and roughly 40% had some.

Sequenced by immunoSEQ multiplex PCR; TCRdb stores in-frame clones only, minus some. The sample lists fewer than 120,000 clones, around 90% seen once, with 0.25% to 0.3% in the top ten. This clone appeared a few times. Exclusion applied to patients with autoimmune disease history or systemic immunosuppression. After removal of 5 bases from V and 4 bases from J, the junction contained 4 bases not matched to a gene. CDR1 MNHNY and CDR2 SVGAGI come from the germline V gene (reference sequence). The CDR3 runs to 13 residues. J is TRBJ1-1 and V is TRBV6-6; 7 bases match TRBD1. The clonotype comes from an adult with an advanced solid tumor such as melanoma, head and neck, liver or kidney cancer. The sample consisted of CD4+ or CD8+ T cells sorted from blood, taken in a trial of the OX40 agonist ivuxolimab. The CDR3 loop reads CASSRNRGTEAFF. CDR3 sequence (DNA): TGTGCCAGCAGTCGAAACAGGGGCACTGAAGCTTTCTTT.